One sample yielded the 32 T cell receptor beta chains listed below, sequenced in a study of CD4 T cell repertoires in COVID-19. The data were produced by immunoSEQ multiplex PCR, yet TCRdb's version contains in-frame clones alone and is incomplete. The sample lists some 24,000 clones, over 85% seen once, with over 0.55% in the top ten. The memory T cells were sequenced right after ex vivo isolation, without culture. The sequences come from circulating follicular helper CD4+ T cells (cTfh) from blood, collected before the COVID-19 pandemic. These receptors all stem from a human donor who had COVID-19.

The chain links TRBV28 to TRBJ2-3; possibly TRBD2 for D (6 bases). The CDR3 is 15 amino acids. Germline CDR1 is MDHEN and CDR2 is SYDVKM. V lost 4 bases, J lost 6 bases, and 17 bases lay in between. This chain's CDR3 is CASSSLAGRRDTQYF. The CDR3 DNA reads as TGTGCCAGCAGTTCACTGGCGGGGAGGAGGGATACGCAGTATTTT.

This rearrangement joins TRBV11-3 to TRBJ2-2, with a tentative D call TRBD1 (6 bases). In germline, CDR1 is SGHNT, CDR2 YENEEA. The CDR3 contains 13 residues. Between the trimmed V and J ends, which lost 5 bases and 4 bases, there was a span of 8 bases. CDR3 DNA: TGTGCCAGCAGCGAGGGGGTCACCGGGGAGCTGTTTTTT. Protein product: CASSEGVTGELFF. The whole variable domain, remainder taken from reference TRBV11-3 and TRBJ2-2, is EAGVVQSPRYKIIEKKQPVAFWCNPISGHNTLYWYLQNLGQGPELLIRYENEEAVDDSQLPKDRFSAERLKGVDSTLKIQPAELGDSAVYLCASSEGVTGELFFGEGSRLTVL.

The chain is built from TRBV5-5 and TRBJ2-4; D call uncertain. The germline gives CDR1 SGHKS, CDR2 YYEKEE (reference sequence). This CDR3 is 15 amino acids long. V dropped 5 bases and J dropped 0 bases, with 12 bases sitting between them. The CDR3 spells CASSSHVLAKNIQYF. CDR3 coding DNA: TGTGCCAGCAGTTCACACGTTCTAGCCAAAAACATTCAGTACTTC.

This sequence joins TRBV30 and TRBJ1-4; D possibly corresponds to TRBD1 (6 bases). The CDR3 is 14 amino acids. Germline V CDR1 and CDR2: GTSNPN, SVGIG (reference sequence). V lost 7 bases to trimming and J lost 8 bases, with 20 bases between them. In DNA form, the CDR3 reads TGTGCCTATTCCGCCGGGACAAGAGGGGAAAAACTGTTTTTT. Its translation is CAYSAGTRGEKLFF. The complete variable domain, with remaining parts taken from reference TRBV30 and TRBJ1-4, reads SQTIHQWPATLVQPVGSPLSLECTVEGTSNPNLYWYRQAAGRGLQLLFYSVGIGQISSEVPQNLSASRPQDRQFILSSKKLLLSDSGFYLCAYSAGTRGEKLFFGSGTQLSVL.

This clone appeared once. The rearrangement uses TRBV28 and TRBJ2-3; 8 bases align to TRBD1. This CDR3 comprises 15 residues. The J segment lost 4 bases and the V segment lost 3 bases, leaving 6 bases of the junction unmatched. From germline, CDR1 is MDHEN and CDR2 SYDVKM. CDR3 in amino acids: CASSFRGTGSDTQYF. In DNA form, the CDR3 reads TGTGCCAGCAGTTTTAGGGGGACAGGCTCAGATACGCAGTATTTT.

The V and J genes are TRBV2 and TRBJ2-6; no definite D call. The CDR3 is 13 amino acids. CDR1 is SNHLY and CDR2 is FYNNEI in the germline V gene. V was trimmed by 4 bases and J by 3 bases, leaving 4 bases between them. The CDR3 region has the DNA TGTGCCAGCAGTGGTAATGGGGCCAACGTCCTGACTTTC. Translating gives CASSGNGANVLTF.

This chain links TRBV16 with TRBJ1-5; no clear D gene. The germline CDR1 and CDR2 sequences are KGHSY and FQNENV. The CDR3 has 15 amino acids. V was pared by 4 bases and J by 6 bases, with 16 bases between. The CDR3 coding sequence is TGTGCCAGCAGCCCCACAAGAGGTTCGGGTCAGCCCCAGCATTTT. Translation gives CASSPTRGSGQPQHF.

The chain is built from TRBV11-2 and TRBJ2-7, with D maybe TRBD1 (6 bases). V lost 3 bases to trimming and J lost 7 bases, with 13 bases between them. The CDR3 is 13 amino acids. Germline V gene lookup returns CDR1 SGHAT and CDR2 FQNNGV. CDR3 coding DNA: TGTGCCAGCAGCTTTGGCAGGGGTCAGGAGCAGTACTTC. This codes for CASSFGRGQEQYF.

V gene TRBV28 combines with J gene TRBJ2-1; 11 bases are shared with TRBD2. V shed 7 bases, J shed 6 bases, and the junction held 11 bases outside the gene matches. Germline values: CDR1 MDHEN, CDR2 SYDVKM. CDR3 length equals 16 residues. This CDR3 reads CASTPSGLAVSNEQFF. Written as DNA, the CDR3 is TGTGCCAGCACTCCCTCGGGACTAGCGGTCTCCAATGAGCAGTTCTTC.

This sequence joins TRBV11-3 and TRBJ1-1; unclear D gene. Trimming removed 2 bases from V and 2 bases from J, with 6 bases in between. In germline, CDR1 is SGHNT, CDR2 YENEEA. The CDR3 has 13 residues. CDR3 DNA sequence: TGTGCCAGCAGCTTAACCCTAAACACTGAAGCTTTCTTT. It translates to CASSLTLNTEAFF.

The chain links TRBV9 to TRBJ2-1; TRBD2 is a possible D gene (5 bases). The CDR3 covers 14 residues. Germline V gene lookup returns CDR1 SGDLS and CDR2 YYNGEE. With 4 bases removed from V and 2 bases from J, the gap between germline ends came to 10 bases. In DNA, the CDR3 is TGTGCCAGCAGCCTGGGAGAGGCCTACAATGAGCAGTTCTTC. Its protein product is CASSLGEAYNEQFF.

The chain has TRBV28 and TRBJ2-3; D unclear. The CDR3 has 13 residues. Germline V gene data show CDR1 as MDHEN and CDR2 as SYDVKM. The V gene lost 4 bases and the J gene lost 0 bases, with 5 bases spanning the gap. The CDR3 protein is CASSSGSTDTQYF. For the CDR3, the DNA is TGTGCCAGCAGTTCCGGGAGCACAGATACGCAGTATTTT.

CDR3 sequence: CASSRTGGASNQPQHF. Written as DNA, the CDR3 is TGTGCCAGCAGCCGGACAGGGGGCGCATCAAATCAGCCCCAGCATTTT. The chain carries TRBV5-5 and TRBJ1-5; 11 bases match TRBD1. This CDR3 region has 16 residues. CDR1 and CDR2 (germline): SGHKS, YYEKEE (reference sequence). Trimming took 4 bases from V and 4 from J; bases not matched to a gene: 7.

This chain connects TRBV18 to TRBJ2-7, with 9 bases lining up with TRBD1. CDR1 KGHSH and CDR2 LQKENI come from the germline V gene. This CDR3 contains 16 residues. Trimming removed 6 bases from V and 0 bases from J; junction bases left unmatched: 9. The CDR3, as DNA: TGTGCCAGCTCTAACCCCGGGACAGGGAGCTCCTACGAGCAGTACTTC. It translates to CASSNPGTGSSYEQYF.

V gene TRBV6-6 combines with J gene TRBJ2-7; 10 positions agree with TRBD2. The CDR3 has 14 amino acids. V shed 5 bases, J shed 2 bases, and the junction held 3 bases outside the gene matches. The germline V gene has CDR1 MNHNY and CDR2 SVGAGI (reference sequence). DNA of the CDR3: TGTGCCAGCAGTCAAACTAGCGGGACCTACGAGCAGTACTTC. Translated: CASSQTSGTYEQYF.

The J gene is TRBJ1-1, the V gene TRBV29-1; the D gene is possibly TRBD1 (6 bases). The CDR3 length is 13 residues. Looked up from germline, CDR1 is SQVTM and CDR2 is ANQGSEA. Trimming removed 5 bases from V and 1 base from J, with 11 bases in between. CDR3 DNA sequence: TGCAGCGTTTGGCAGGGGTCGAACACTGAAGCTTTCTTT. Its protein product is CSVWQGSNTEAFF.

The J gene is TRBJ2-7, the V gene TRBV2; 7 positions match TRBD2. Germline V gives CDR1 SNHLY, CDR2 FYNNEI. This CDR3 spans 15 amino acids. J gave up 3 bases and V 6 bases, and 11 bases lay outside the gene matches. CDR3 in DNA: TGTGCCAGCAGGGAGGGCCACGGGAGGAGCTACGAGCAGTACTTC. It yields the protein CASREGHGRSYEQYF. Based on the CDR3 plus reference TRBV2 and TRBJ2-7, the full variable domain is EPEVTQTPSHQVTQMGQEVILRCVPISNHLYFYWYRQILGQKVEFLVSFYNNEISEKSEIFDDQFSVERPDGSNFTLKIRSTKLEDSAMYFCASREGHGRSYEQYFGPGTRLTVT.

This chain joins TRBV9 and TRBJ1-5; the D gene is possibly TRBD1 (5 bases). The V gene's germline CDR1 is SGDLS and CDR2 YYNGEE. This CDR3 comprises 14 residues. Between the trimmed V and J ends, which lost 3 bases and 3 bases, there was a span of 10 bases. CDR3 coding DNA: TGTGCCAGCAGCGCTGACAGTTCCAATCAGCCCCAGCATTTT. Translating it yields CASSADSSNQPQHF.

The chain recombines TRBV6-1 with TRBJ1-2, with a tentative D call TRBD1 (6 bases). Trimming shortened V by 4 bases and J by 7 bases, and 16 bases separated the two germline ends. The V gene's germline CDR1 is MNHNS and CDR2 SASEGT. The CDR3 extends over 14 amino acids. CDR3 amino acids: CASSGGGGRGGYTF. The DNA for the CDR3 is TGTGCCAGCAGTGGGGGAGGGGGGCGCGGTGGCTACACCTTC.

Worth noting for this clone: Sequence at one end of the junction differs from germline and may be a read error. This rearrangement joins TRBV4-1 to TRBJ2-6, with D possibly matching TRBD1 (5 bases). The CDR3 has 16 amino acids. Per germline, CDR1 MGHRA and CDR2 YSYEKL. CDR3 sequence: CASSQAPAAGANVLTF. The CDR3 coding sequence is TGCGCCAGCAGCCAAGCCCCGGCTGCTGGGGCTAACGTCCTGACTTTC.

V usage is TRBV2 and J usage is TRBJ2-7; D ambiguous. The V gene's germline CDR1 is SNHLY and CDR2 FYNNEI. V was cut by 4 bases and J by 2 bases, with 6 bases left in between. There are 12 residues in the CDR3. The CDR3 protein is CASSATAYEQYF. The DNA of the CDR3 is TGTGCCAGCAGTGCCACAGCCTACGAGCAGTACTTC.

This chain joins TRBV2 and TRBJ1-1; D not resolved. Germline loops: CDR1 SNHLY, CDR2 FYNNEI. V dropped 6 bases and J dropped 5 bases, with 10 bases sitting between them. This CDR3 comprises 12 residues. CDR3 in amino acids: CASSRQRTEAFF. CDR3 DNA sequence: TGTGCCAGCAGCCGACAACGGACTGAAGCTTTCTTT.

V gene TRBV11-2 combines with J gene TRBJ1-1, with a weak D call TRBD1 (5 bases). V was pared by 6 bases and J by 5 bases, with 16 bases between. The germline V gene encodes CDR1 SGHAT and CDR2 FQNNGV. The CDR3 loop spans 14 amino acids. CDR3 coding DNA: TGTGCCAGCAGACACCTAGGGGAAGGGACTGAAGCTTTCTTT. Translation: CASRHLGEGTEAFF. Full variable domain (missing parts from reference TRBV11-2 and TRBJ1-1): EAGVAQSPRYKIIEKRQSVAFWCNPISGHATLYWYQQILGQGPKLLIQFQNNGVVDDSQLPKDRFSAERLKGVDSTLKIQPAKLEDSAVYLCASRHLGEGTEAFFGQGTRLTVV.

The rearrangement links TRBV5-8 to TRBJ2-5; D is ambiguous. The CDR3 contains 13 residues. Germline loops: CDR1 SGHTS, CDR2 YDEGEE. Trimming removed 1 base from V and 4 bases from J, with 8 bases in between. The CDR3 DNA is TGTGCCAGCAGCTTGATAACGGTAGAGACCCAGTACTTC. This translates into CASSLITVETQYF.

This chain links TRBV11-1 with TRBJ2-3, with D unclear. Germline CDR1 is SGHAT and CDR2 is FQDESV (reference sequence). The germline V and J ends were trimmed by 0 bases and 0 bases, with 10 bases remaining between them. The CDR3 spans 16 residues. The CDR3 DNA reads TGTGCCAGCAGCTTAGCTCTGTCGGGTAGCACAGATACGCAGTATTTT. Protein sequence: CASSLALSGSTDTQYF.

The CDR3 is CASSLGGTSGVVSGTQYF. DNA of the CDR3: TGCGCCAGCAGCTTGGGGGGGACTAGCGGAGTCGTTTCAGGGACCCAGTACTTC. The rearrangement joins TRBV5-1 to TRBJ2-5; 11 positions agree with TRBD2. Germline V gene data show CDR1 as SGHRS and CDR2 as YFSETQ. The V segment lost 0 bases and the J segment 7 bases; nucleotides outside the gene matches: 14. The length of the CDR3 is 18 residues.

This clone was observed a single time. This rearrangement joins TRBV28 to TRBJ1-5; 7 bases agree with TRBD1. V was clipped by 5 bases and J by 9 bases; unmatched bases: 10. Germline CDR1 MDHEN, CDR2 SYDVKM. This CDR3 spans 14 amino acids. CDR3 region: CASSADRAGRPQHF. For the CDR3, the DNA is TGTGCCAGCAGTGCAGACAGGGCGGGCCGGCCCCAGCATTTT.

This chain connects TRBV28 to TRBJ2-5, with 16 bases that match TRBD2. Germline V lookup: CDR1 MDHEN, CDR2 SYDVKM. The junction had 6 bases not matched to a gene; V was cut back by 6 bases and J by 2 bases. CDR3 length: 17 amino acids. The CDR3 DNA sequence: TGTGCCAGCAGAACCGGGACTAGCGGGAGGGTGCAAGAGACCCAGTACTTC. The encoded protein is CASRTGTSGRVQETQYF.

The chain couples TRBV21-1 to TRBJ2-7; the D call in the table, TRBD1, was not verified against the DNA. TRBV21-1 is a pseudogene segment. This CDR3 has 17 residues. The CDR3 DNA follows: TGTGCCAGCAGCAAAGGGACAGGACAGAGCAGCTCCTACGAGCAGTACTTC. It specifies CASSKGTGQSSSYEQYF.

V usage is TRBV5-1 and J usage is TRBJ1-2; TRBD1 might be the D (6 bases). V gave up 0 bases and J gave up 7 bases, with 22 bases separating them. This CDR3 has 17 residues. Germline-derived CDR1 and CDR2 are SGHRS and YFSETQ. The DNA of the CDR3 is TGCGCCAGCAGCTTGGGAAGCTCGGACAGCCTAATGGGTGGCTACACCTTC. Translation gives CASSLGSSDSLMGGYTF. The whole variable domain, filled in from reference TRBV5-1 and TRBJ1-2, reads KAGVTQTPRYLIKTRGQQVTLSCSPISGHRSVSWYQQTPGQGLQFLFEYFSETQRNKGNFPGRFSGRQFSNSRSEMNVSTLELGDSALYLCASSLGSSDSLMGGYTFGSGTRLTVV.

This chain joins TRBV2 and TRBJ2-1, with 7 positions matching TRBD1. This CDR3 contains 14 residues. Germline lookup yields CDR1 SNHLY and CDR2 FYNNEI. Unmatched junction bases numbered 11, after V lost 10 bases and J lost 5 bases. CDR3 nucleotides: TGTGCCACAGTACTAGGGGGCGTAAACAATGAGCAGTTCTTC. This sequence encodes CATVLGGVNNEQFF.

The rearrangement links TRBV7-2 to TRBJ1-1, with D perhaps TRBD1 (6 bases). CDR1 and CDR2 from the germline V gene are SGHTA and FQGNSA. This CDR3 spans 14 amino acids. V lost 3 bases and J lost 2, with 10 bases in between. CDR3 region: CASSLTGYNTEAFF. CDR3 in DNA: TGTGCCAGCAGCTTGACAGGCTACAACACTGAAGCTTTCTTT.